This passage covers 17 T cell receptor beta chains from one sample sequenced in a study of T cells after yellow fever vaccination. In TCRdb, the 5' RACE reads were re-called with MiXCR into one record per CDR3 protein. Found here are 550,000 to 750,000 distinct CDR3 sequences, roughly 14% of them singletons; the top ten hold about 14%. The specimen comprised PBMCs, sampled on the day of the yellow fever booster vaccination. These receptors were collected from a man aged 30 to 39 who received the YFV17D yellow fever vaccine.

The J gene is TRBJ1-3, the V gene TRBV20-1; 8 nucleotides agree with TRBD1. The V gene end was trimmed by 6 bases and the J gene end by 0 bases; junction bases not matched to a gene: 4. Germline lookup yields CDR1 DFQATT and CDR2 SNEGSKA (reference sequence). The CDR3 spans 14 residues. The CDR3 region has the DNA TGCAGTGCCGGGGACAGGAGCTCTGGAAACACCATATATTTT. This codes for CSAGDRSSGNTIYF.

Only a few counts were recorded for this clonotype. The J gene is TRBJ1-5, the V gene TRBV20-1; D perhaps matches TRBD1 (5 bases). Trimming cost V 3 bases and J 2 bases, with 11 bases left between them. The CDR3 contains 14 residues. From germline, CDR1 is DFQATT and CDR2 SNEGSKA (reference sequence). The CDR3 nucleotides are TGCAGTGCTAGTCGACAGCTCGGCAATCAGCCCCAGCATTTT. It encodes CSASRQLGNQPQHF.

The chain recombines TRBV4-2 with TRBJ1-4, with D perhaps TRBD1 (5 bases). V lost 4 bases to trimming and J lost 0 bases, with 18 bases between them. Germline-derived CDR1 and CDR2 are LGHNA and YNFKEQ. There are 18 residues in the CDR3. CDR3 nucleotide sequence: TGTGCCAGCAGCCGGGACGCGGCCCGATTTGCAACTAATGAAAAACTGTTTTTT. It is translated as CASSRDAARFATNEKLFF.

The chain recombines TRBV29-1 with TRBJ1-5; 7 nucleotides match TRBD1. V shed 7 bases, J shed 1 base, and the junction held 4 bases outside the gene matches. CDR3 length: 13 residues. CDR1 SQVTM and CDR2 ANQGSEA come from the germline V gene. The CDR3 protein is CSAGTASNQPQHF. The CDR3 region has the DNA TGCAGCGCTGGGACAGCAAGCAATCAGCCCCAGCATTTT.

The sample holds a few counts of this clonotype. This sequence joins TRBV5-5 and TRBJ2-4; D uncertain. Germline CDR1 SGHKS, CDR2 YYEKEE (reference sequence). V lost 6 bases and J 0 bases, leaving 7 bases between the germline ends. This CDR3 has 13 amino acids. This chain's CDR3 is CASMGSAKNIQYF. CDR3 sequence (DNA): TGTGCCAGCATGGGATCAGCCAAAAACATTCAGTACTTC.

This chain joins TRBV20-1 and TRBJ1-4; D is perhaps TRBD1 (6 bases). This CDR3 has 10 amino acids. In germline, CDR1 is DFQATT, CDR2 SNEGSKA (reference sequence). The CDR3 region is CRGGSEKLFF. CDR3 bases: TGCAGGGGGGGCAGTGAAAAACTGTTTTTT.

In its sample, this clonotype was seen a few times. The rearrangement joins TRBV9 to TRBJ2-6, with D unclear. This CDR3 has 15 residues. The germline gives CDR1 SGDLS, CDR2 YYNGEE. V was shortened by 0 bases and J by 0 bases, with 4 bases between the two germline ends. CDR3 nucleotide sequence: TGTGCCAGCAGCGTAGGGAGCTCTGGGGCCAACGTCCTGACTTTC. As protein: CASSVGSSGANVLTF. The variable domain in full, with the rest retrieved from reference TRBV9 and TRBJ2-6, is DSGVTQTPKHLITATGQRVTLRCSPRSGDLSVYWYQQSLDQGLQFLIQYYNGEERAKGNILERFSAQQFPDLHSELNLSSLELGDSALYFCASSVGSSGANVLTFGAGSRLTVL.

The chain is built from TRBV6-5 and TRBJ2-7, with D possibly matching TRBD1 (5 bases). The V gene's germline CDR1 is MNHEY and CDR2 SVGAGI. This CDR3 is built from 11 residues. V dropped 8 bases and J dropped 7 bases, with 12 bases sitting between them. The CDR3 DNA sequence: TGTGCCAGCCAGGGTTCAAGGGAGCAGTACTTC. This translates into CASQGSREQYF.

This clonotype came up many times. V gene TRBV10-3 combines with J gene TRBJ2-7; 11 nucleotides line up with TRBD1. There are 14 residues in the CDR3. Trimming at V came to 6 bases and at J to 5 bases, leaving 6 bases not matched to a gene. Germline V gene sequence: CDR1 ENHRY, CDR2 SYGVKD. The CDR3 is CAIRWGQGEHEQYF. The CDR3 DNA follows: TGTGCCATCAGATGGGGACAGGGGGAACACGAGCAGTACTTC.

The rearrangement uses TRBV3-1 and TRBJ1-2, with D uncertain. Deletions cut 5 bases from V and 6 bases from J, with 7 bases between. CDR1 and CDR2 from the germline V gene are LGHDT and YNNKEL (reference sequence). The CDR3 spans 11 residues. In DNA form, the CDR3 reads TGTGCCAGCAGCTACAGCGATGGCTACACCTTC. Translating it yields CASSYSDGYTF.

J is TRBJ2-3 and V is TRBV7-3, with D perhaps given as TRBD1 or TRBD2 (5 bases each). The CDR3 contains 15 residues. Per germline, CDR1 SGHTA and CDR2 FQGTGA. V was trimmed by 4 bases and J by 4 bases, leaving 15 bases between them. The CDR3 here is CASSSWGNEADTQYF. The CDR3 nucleotides read TGTGCCAGCAGCTCTTGGGGGAATGAGGCAGATACGCAGTATTTT. The full variable domain, rest sourced from reference TRBV7-3 and TRBJ2-3, is GAGVSQTPSNKVTEKGKYVELRCDPISGHTALYWYRQSLGQGPEFLIYFQGTGAADDSGLPNDRFFAVRPEGSVSTLKIQRTERGDSAVYLCASSSWGNEADTQYFGPGTRLTVL.

V gene TRBV7-6 combines with J gene TRBJ2-7; D gene ambiguous. Germline V gene lookup returns CDR1 SGHVS and CDR2 FNYEAQ. Trimming cost V 1 base and J 5 bases, with 15 bases left between them. The CDR3 loop spans 15 amino acids. The CDR3 sequence is CASSLGVISNHEQYF. The CDR3 region has the DNA TGTGCCAGCAGCTTAGGTGTAATTAGTAACCACGAGCAGTACTTC.

This clonotype was seen a handful of times. This chain joins TRBV30 and TRBJ2-4, with D uncertain. V was cut by 1 base and J by 0 bases, with 4 bases left in between. CDR1 is GTSNPN and CDR2 is SVGIG in the germline V gene (reference sequence). The CDR3 spans 13 residues. CDR3 sequence reads: CAWSELAKNIQYF. The CDR3 DNA sequence: TGTGCCTGGAGTGAGCTAGCCAAAAACATTCAGTACTTC.

The chain carries TRBV19 and TRBJ2-1; D is ambiguous. V lost 6 bases and J lost 8, with 11 bases in between. The germline CDR1 and CDR2 sequences are LNHDA and SQIVND (reference sequence). The CDR3 loop spans 12 amino acids. CDR3 DNA: TGTGCCAGTAGGTTCGGGTTAGATGAGCAGTTCTTC. Translated: CASRFGLDEQFF.

In its sample, this clonotype was seen a few times. The chain recombines TRBV5-8 with TRBJ1-6; TRBD1 matches 8 bases. Germline CDR1 SGHTS, CDR2 YDEGEE. V trimming: 4 bases; J trimming: 6 bases; junction bases outside the gene matches: 6. This CDR3 contains 15 residues. The DNA of the CDR3 is TGTGCCAGCAGCCGGACAGGGTCTGGTAATTCACCCCTCCACTTT. The encoded protein is CASSRTGSGNSPLHF.

This clonotype was seen a handful of times. The chain is built from TRBV6-5 and TRBJ2-7; no reliable D call. CDR1 MNHEY and CDR2 SVGAGI come from the germline V gene. The CDR3 sequence is 11 residues long. V lost 0 bases to trimming and J lost 8 bases, with 5 bases between them. The CDR3 bases are TGTGCCAGCAGTTACTCCGAGAAGCAGTACTTC. This translates into CASSYSEKQYF.

The chain links TRBV11-2 to TRBJ2-3; 7 bases are shared with TRBD2. The CDR3 consists of 14 residues. V lost 5 bases to trimming and J lost 11 bases; unmatched junction nucleotides: 13. CDR1 is SGHAT and CDR2 is FQNNGV in the germline V gene. CDR3 amino acids: CASSPRTQRDLQYF. The CDR3 DNA sequence: TGTGCCAGCAGCCCGAGGACCCAGCGGGATTTGCAGTATTTT.